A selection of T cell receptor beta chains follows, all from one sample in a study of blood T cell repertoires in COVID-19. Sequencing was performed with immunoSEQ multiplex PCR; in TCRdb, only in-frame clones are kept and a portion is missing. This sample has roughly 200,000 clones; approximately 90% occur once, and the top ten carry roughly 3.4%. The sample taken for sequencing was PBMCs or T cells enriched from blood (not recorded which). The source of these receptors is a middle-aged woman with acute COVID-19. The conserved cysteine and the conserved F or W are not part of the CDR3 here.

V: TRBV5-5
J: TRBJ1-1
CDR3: ASSPGQGGWVTEAF

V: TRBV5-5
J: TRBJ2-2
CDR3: ASSPSTGELF

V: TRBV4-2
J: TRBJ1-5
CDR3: ASSQDLSQPQH

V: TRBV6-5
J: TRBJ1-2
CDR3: ASSPGKYGYT

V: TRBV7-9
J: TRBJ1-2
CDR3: ASSPPTLQGAGYYGYT

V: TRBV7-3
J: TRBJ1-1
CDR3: ASSLGQTANTEAF

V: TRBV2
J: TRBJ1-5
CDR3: ASRRQAVSNQPQH

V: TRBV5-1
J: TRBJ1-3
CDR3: ASSLVVGSGNTIY

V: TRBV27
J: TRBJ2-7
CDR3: ASRPGGANEQY

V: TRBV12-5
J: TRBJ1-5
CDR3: ASGLTSGTFNQPQH

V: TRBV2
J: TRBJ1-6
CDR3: ASSERSGAYNSPLH

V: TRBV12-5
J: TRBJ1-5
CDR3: ASRERGRVQPQH

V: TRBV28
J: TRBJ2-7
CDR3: ASSFWTSAGYEQY

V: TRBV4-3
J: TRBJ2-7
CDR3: ASSQDRIVGTGFYEQY

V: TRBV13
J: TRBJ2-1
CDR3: ASSLRLAGGLNEQF

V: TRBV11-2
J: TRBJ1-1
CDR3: ASSADRTNTEAF

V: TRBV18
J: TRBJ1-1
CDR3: ASSRTGMNTEAF

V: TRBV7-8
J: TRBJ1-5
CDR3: ASSLFPGVGQPQH

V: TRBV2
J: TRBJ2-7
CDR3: ASSEEEGRRSYEQY

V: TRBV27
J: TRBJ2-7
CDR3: ASSPRLAGLEQY

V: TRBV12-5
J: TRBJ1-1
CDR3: ASGLVMVRGNTEAF

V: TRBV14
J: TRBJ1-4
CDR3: ASSPPGYEKLF

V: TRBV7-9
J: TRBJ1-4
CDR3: ASSAVQGSEKLF

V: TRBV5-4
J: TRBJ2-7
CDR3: ASSRDFYEQY

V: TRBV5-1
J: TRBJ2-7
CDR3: ASSLGRTRGEQY

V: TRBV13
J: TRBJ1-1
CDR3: ASSPAGQGVGEAF

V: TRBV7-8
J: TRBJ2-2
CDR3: ASSLRRQGETGELF

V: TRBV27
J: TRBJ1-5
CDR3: ASSSTRGRAFQPQH